The 25 T cell receptor beta chains in this list originate from one sample, sequenced in a study of blood T cell repertoires in COVID-19. Repertoires were generated with immunoSEQ multiplex PCR, while TCRdb's copy carries only in-frame clones and drops some. The table lists some 140,000 clones, roughly 87% of them singletons, with more than 15% in the top ten. What was sequenced was PBMCs or T cells enriched from blood (not recorded which). The receptors were gathered from a man aged 25 to 45 who had recovered from COVID-19.

The genes are TRBV5-4 and TRBJ1-6, with 8 bases matching TRBD1. V trimming: 4 bases; J trimming: 3 bases; junction bases outside the gene matches: 9. The CDR3 sequence is 17 residues long. Germline V lookup: CDR1 SGHNT, CDR2 YYREEE (reference sequence). The CDR3 DNA is TGTGCCAGCAGCCAAAAAACAGGGGGACTCTATAATTCACCCCTCCACTTT. As protein: CASSQKTGGLYNSPLHF.

The chain is built from TRBV19 and TRBJ2-3; maybe TRBD1 (6 bases). The CDR3 sequence is 15 residues long. The germline V and J ends were trimmed by 6 bases and 2 bases, with 15 bases remaining between them. Germline CDR1 LNHDA, CDR2 SQIVND (reference sequence). CDR3 region: CASSKPGQNTDTQYF. CDR3 bases: TGTGCCAGTAGCAAGCCCGGACAGAACACAGATACGCAGTATTTT.

The chain uses TRBV20-1 and TRBJ2-3; no reliable D call. The CDR3 extends over 15 amino acids. CDR1 is DFQATT and CDR2 is SNEGSKA in the germline V gene (reference sequence). V lost 3 bases and J 3 bases, leaving 16 bases between the germline ends. CDR3 residues: CSASALMGRTDTQYF. The CDR3 DNA sequence: TGCAGTGCTAGTGCCCTGATGGGCAGGACAGATACGCAGTATTTT.

The sample holds one count of this clone. This chain links TRBV5-1 with TRBJ2-2, with D possibly being TRBD2 (6 bases). The germline V gene encodes CDR1 SGHRS and CDR2 YFSETQ. This CDR3 is 16 amino acids long. Trimming shortened V by 0 bases and J by 0 bases, and 9 bases separated the two germline ends. The CDR3 nucleotides are TGCGCCAGCAGCTTGGCCCTAGCGTCGAACACCGGGGAGCTGTTTTTT. Protein: CASSLALASNTGELFF. Looking up the rest from reference TRBV5-1 and TRBJ2-2 gives the full variable domain: KAGVTQTPRYLIKTRGQQVTLSCSPISGHRSVSWYQQTPGQGLQFLFEYFSETQRNKGNFPGRFSGRQFSNSRSEMNVSTLELGDSALYLCASSLALASNTGELFFGEGSRLTVL.

The chain links TRBV27 to TRBJ1-1, with a weak D call TRBD1 (6 bases). Germline values: CDR1 MNHEY, CDR2 SMNVEV (reference sequence). This CDR3 contains 14 residues. The ends were cut back, 6 bases at V and 4 bases at J, with 15 bases in the middle. The CDR3 spells CASRIRGISTEAFF. The CDR3 DNA sequence: TGTGCCAGCAGAATCAGGGGAATCAGCACTGAAGCTTTCTTT.

J is TRBJ2-2 and V is TRBV2; D ambiguous. V lost 4 bases and J 1 base, leaving 4 bases between the germline ends. This CDR3 is 13 amino acids long. Germline V gene data show CDR1 as SNHLY and CDR2 as FYNNEI. For the CDR3, the DNA is TGTGCCAGCAGTGTAGAGAACACCGGGGAGCTGTTTTTT. This translates into CASSVENTGELFF.

The gene calls are TRBV19 and TRBJ2-2; 14 bases line up with TRBD2. Germline V CDR1 and CDR2: LNHDA, SQIVND (reference sequence). This CDR3 contains 17 residues. The J segment lost 6 bases and the V segment lost 3 bases, leaving 6 bases of the junction unmatched. This CDR3 is CASSIPGLAGGSGELFF. CDR3 sequence (DNA): TGTGCCAGTAGTATCCCAGGACTAGCGGGAGGTTCCGGGGAGCTGTTTTTT. The full variable domain, its missing parts supplied by reference TRBV19 and TRBJ2-2, is DGGITQSPKYLFRKEGQNVTLSCEQNLNHDAMYWYRQDPGQGLRLIYYSQIVNDFQKGDIAEGYSVSREKKESFPLTVTSAQKNPTAFYLCASSIPGLAGGSGELFFGEGSRLTVL.

The rearrangement uses TRBV12-3 or TRBV12-4 and TRBJ2-3, with D perhaps TRBD1 (5 bases). V shed 3 bases and J shed 4 bases, with 8 bases lying between them. This CDR3 has 13 amino acids. The CDR3 nucleotides read TGTGCCAGCAGTTTCCAGGGTCCAGATACGCAGTATTTT. This codes for CASSFQGPDTQYF.

CDR3 coding DNA: TGCAGCGCAGAGGGGGGGGCAGATACGCAGTATTTT. This codes for CSAEGGADTQYF. The chain combines TRBV29-1 with TRBJ2-3, with D possibly being TRBD2 (7 bases). The CDR3 length is 12 residues. CDR1 and CDR2 (germline): SQVTM, ANQGSEA. Deletions cut 7 bases from V and 4 bases from J, with 12 bases between.

The rearrangement links TRBV24-1 to TRBJ2-7; D call uncertain. This CDR3 is 10 amino acids long. Germline V gene data show CDR1 as KGHDR and CDR2 as SFDVKD. Trimming cost V 12 bases and J 1 base, with 6 bases left between them. CDR3 protein: CAAGSYEQYV. The CDR3 DNA reads as TGTGCCGCCGGTTCCTACGAGCAGTACGTC.

This clone was counted a few times. The chain has TRBV7-8 and TRBJ2-7; no reliable D call. This CDR3 has 12 residues. The germline V gene encodes CDR1 SGHVS and CDR2 FQNEAQ. V lost 3 bases and J lost 6, with 9 bases in between. The CDR3 loop is CASSFDTSEQYV. CDR3 coding DNA: TGTGCCAGCAGCTTTGACACCTCCGAGCAGTACGTC.

This clone was picked up a small number of times. The genes are TRBV30 and TRBJ1-2; 7 bases align to TRBD1. This CDR3 spans 12 amino acids. Germline-derived CDR1 and CDR2 are GTSNPN and SVGIG (reference sequence). The ends lost 5 bases at V and 5 bases at J; junction bases unmatched: 5. CDR3 sequence: CAWEGALYGYTF. CDR3 sequence (DNA): TGTGCCTGGGAGGGGGCATTGTATGGCTACACCTTC. Drawing the rest from reference TRBV30 and TRBJ1-2, the complete variable domain is SQTIHQWPATLVQPVGSPLSLECTVEGTSNPNLYWYRQAAGRGLQLLFYSVGIGQISSEVPQNLSASRPQDRQFILSSKKLLLSDSGFYLCAWEGALYGYTFGSGTRLTVV.

CDR3 protein: CASSARLAGADTQYF. The CDR3 DNA follows: TGTGCCAGCAGCGCGAGACTAGCGGGAGCAGATACGCAGTATTTT. V is TRBV7-2 and J is TRBJ2-3; TRBD2 matches 12 bases. CDR3 size: 15 residues. V lost 5 bases, J lost 4 bases, and 4 bases stayed unmatched. Per germline, CDR1 SGHTA and CDR2 FQGNSA.

The count of this clone is one. This chain connects TRBV18 to TRBJ1-3, with 7 bases matching TRBD1. V lost 3 bases and J lost 0; bases outside the gene matches: 2. Germline assignment: CDR1 KGHSH and CDR2 LQKENI. CDR3 length: 15 residues. CDR3 coding DNA: TGTGCCAGCTCACCGGACAGGACCTCTGGAAACACCATATATTTT. Protein: CASSPDRTSGNTIYF.

The rearrangement joins TRBV19 to TRBJ1-2; tentatively, D is TRBD1 (5 bases). CDR1 is LNHDA, CDR2 SQIVND, per germline (reference sequence). V was pared by 7 bases and J by 8 bases, with 11 bases between. This CDR3 has 11 residues. In DNA, the CDR3 is TGTGCCAGTACTCCAGGGCGCGGCTACACCTTC. Translation gives CASTPGRGYTF. The full variable domain, with the rest looked up from reference TRBV19 and TRBJ1-2, is DGGITQSPKYLFRKEGQNVTLSCEQNLNHDAMYWYRQDPGQGLRLIYYSQIVNDFQKGDIAEGYSVSREKKESFPLTVTSAQKNPTAFYLCASTPGRGYTFGSGTRLTVV.

This chain connects TRBV5-1 to TRBJ1-1; the D is unclear. The V gene's germline CDR1 is SGHRS and CDR2 YFSETQ. Trimming stripped 1 base from V and 0 bases from J, with 13 bases between. This CDR3 has 16 amino acids. As DNA, the CDR3 is TGCGCCAGCAGCTTGCAAGCAGCAGACATGAACACTGAAGCTTTCTTT. Its translation is CASSLQAADMNTEAFF.

V gene TRBV7-9 combines with J gene TRBJ2-1; D is possibly TRBD1 (6 bases). V was trimmed by 5 bases and J by 8 bases, leaving 22 bases between them. In germline, CDR1 is SEHNR, CDR2 FQNEAQ (reference sequence). The CDR3 length is 16 residues. CDR3 sequence (DNA): TGTGCCAGCAGCCCCCTAACAGGGAATATCCAGTATGAGCAGTTCTTC. This encodes CASSPLTGNIQYEQFF. The variable domain in full, with the rest retrieved from reference TRBV7-9 and TRBJ2-1, is DTGVSQNPRHKITKRGQNVTFRCDPISEHNRLYWYRQTLGQGPEFLTYFQNEAQLEKSRLLSDRFSAERPKGSFSTLEIQRTEQGDSAMYLCASSPLTGNIQYEQFFGPGTRLTVL.

The chain is built from TRBV14 and TRBJ1-6; tentatively, D is TRBD1 (5 bases). V was pared by 4 bases and J by 9 bases, with 16 bases between. Per germline, CDR1 SGHDN and CDR2 FVKESK. The CDR3 has 15 residues. The DNA of the CDR3 is TGTGCCAGCAGCCCACGTCCCGGGACTCCTTCACCCCTCCACTTT. The encoded protein is CASSPRPGTPSPLHF.

CDR3 residues: CASRAGQGSIYEQFF. The DNA of the CDR3 is TGCGCCAGCAGGGCAGGACAGGGGTCGATCTATGAGCAGTTCTTC. The chain is built from TRBV5-1 and TRBJ2-1, with 9 bases fitting TRBD1. This CDR3 is 15 amino acids long. The V gene's germline CDR1 is SGHRS and CDR2 YFSETQ. V shed 5 bases, J shed 8 bases, and the junction held 11 bases outside the gene matches. Together with reference TRBV5-1 and TRBJ2-1, the CDR3 gives the full variable domain: KAGVTQTPRYLIKTRGQQVTLSCSPISGHRSVSWYQQTPGQGLQFLFEYFSETQRNKGNFPGRFSGRQFSNSRSEMNVSTLELGDSALYLCASRAGQGSIYEQFFGPGTRLTVL.

The rearrangement joins TRBV6-1 to TRBJ1-1; D may be TRBD1 (6 bases). This CDR3 has 18 residues. Germline V gene sequence: CDR1 MNHNS, CDR2 SASEGT. The V end was cut by 3 bases, the J end by 1 base, with 21 bases between. In DNA form, the CDR3 reads TGTGCCAGCAGTGAGGACAGTTATGTGGCTTATCAGAACACTGAAGCTTTCTTT. Translated: CASSEDSYVAYQNTEAFF.

This clone occurred once. The chain joins TRBV9 to TRBJ1-1; no clear D. There are 14 residues in the CDR3. Looked up from germline, CDR1 is SGDLS and CDR2 is YYNGEE. The V end lost 0 bases, the J end lost 1 base, and 7 bases lay between the germline ends. The CDR3 is CASSVDGRNTEAFF. The DNA of the CDR3 is TGTGCCAGCAGCGTAGATGGCAGGAACACTGAAGCTTTCTTT.

The rearrangement uses TRBV9 and TRBJ2-3; 10 nucleotides line up with TRBD2. The CDR3 length is 15 residues. The germline gives CDR1 SGDLS, CDR2 YYNGEE. With V trimmed by 0 bases and J by 3 bases, 1 base remained unmatched. CDR3 nucleotide sequence: TGTGCCAGCAGCGTAGCTAGCGGGAGTACAGATACGCAGTATTTT. The encoded protein is CASSVASGSTDTQYF.

V is TRBV30 and J is TRBJ2-7, with 8 bases fitting TRBD2. Germline trimming cut 2 bases from V and 1 base from J; bases unmatched to any gene: 4. The CDR3 runs to 14 residues. From germline, CDR1 is GTSNPN and CDR2 SVGIG (reference sequence). Here the CDR3 reads CAWSISGRSYEQYF. DNA for the CDR3: TGTGCCTGGAGTATCAGCGGGAGATCCTACGAGCAGTACTTC.

The genes are TRBV3-1 (or the pseudogene TRBV3-2) and TRBJ2-7, with a weak D call TRBD1 (6 bases). The CDR3 loop spans 13 amino acids. Germline V gene sequence: CDR1 LGHDT, CDR2 YNNKEL (reference sequence). V lost 4 bases and J lost 4, with 11 bases in between. CDR3 sequence reads: CASSPTGPYEQYF. Written as DNA, the CDR3 is TGTGCCAGCAGCCCGACAGGCCCGTACGAGCAGTACTTC.

This clone is a singleton in its sample. This chain uses TRBV7-9 with TRBJ1-6, with no clear D. The germline gives CDR1 SEHNR, CDR2 FQNEAQ (reference sequence). V dropped 1 base and J dropped 7 bases, with 8 bases sitting between them. The CDR3 has 14 amino acids. CDR3 region: CASSLDAGNSPLHF. CDR3 bases: TGTGCCAGCAGCTTAGATGCGGGAAATTCACCCCTCCACTTT.